The entry that follows covers one T cell receptor beta chain sequence. Its antigen is currently unknown. This record comes from a study of cytomegalovirus exposure and HLA in healthy donors. Study-wide results and caveats: Reportedly, HLA-A and HLA-B alleles of most subjects were accurately predicted from TCR beta.

The PCR was carried out with 60 Vbeta primers and 13 Jbeta primers. Only in-frame clones appear in the TCRdb table, and some are missing; sequencing was by immunoSEQ multiplex PCR. Of about 120,000 clones in the sample, more than 70% were seen once. From germline, CDR1 is SGHVS and CDR2 FQNEAQ. V gave up 3 bases and J gave up 4 bases, with 11 bases separating them. The CDR3 is made up of 14 amino acids. The chain joins TRBV7-8 to TRBJ2-3; no reliable D call. What was sequenced was PBMCs. The receptor's source is a man aged 45-60 years in good health and CMV-seropositive. For the CDR3, the DNA is TGTGCCAGCAGCTTCCAAGACTGGGCAGATACGCAGTATTTT. It is translated as CASSFQDWADTQYF.